These T cell receptor beta chains were read from a single sample in a study of blood T cell repertoires in COVID-19. Some clones are missing from TCRdb's copy, which holds only in-frame ones; the method was immunoSEQ multiplex PCR. This repertoire shows almost 55,000 clones, 80% to 90% found once; its top ten account for less than 4%. Material for sequencing was peripheral blood. The receptors stem from a human donor in a cohort sampled during active COVID-19. Each CDR3 is given with its conserved first and last residue. The order of the fields is CDR3 protein, clone size, J gene, V gene. Where a row states a size, it is once, few, many or the class of an expanded clone; other rows omit it.

CDR3aa: CASRGGIAGGNEQFF
abundance: NA
j_gene: TRBJ2-1
v_gene: TRBV6-6

CDR3aa: CASTMGGEPNTIYF
abundance: NA
j_gene: TRBJ1-3
v_gene: TRBV7-9

CDR3aa: CASSQGAGRNEKLFF
abundance: NA
j_gene: TRBJ1-4
v_gene: TRBV4-3

CDR3aa: CASSAPNRGLAETQYF
abundance: once
j_gene: TRBJ2-5
v_gene: TRBV19

CDR3aa: CASSRLAGGQGSETQYF
abundance: NA
j_gene: TRBJ2-5
v_gene: TRBV4-3

CDR3aa: CASSYLEGVEAFF
abundance: NA
j_gene: TRBJ1-1
v_gene: TRBV6-2/TRBV6-3

CDR3aa: CASSQEGTAPREAFF
abundance: NA
j_gene: TRBJ1-1
v_gene: TRBV4-1

CDR3aa: CASSPHARESYSYEQYF
abundance: NA
j_gene: TRBJ2-7
v_gene: TRBV6-6

CDR3aa: CATSLEGGSEQYF
abundance: NA
j_gene: TRBJ2-7
v_gene: TRBV15

CDR3aa: CASSLGQNTEAFF
abundance: NA
j_gene: TRBJ1-1
v_gene: TRBV12-3/TRBV12-4

CDR3aa: CAISDLATRTEAFF
abundance: NA
j_gene: TRBJ1-1
v_gene: TRBV10-3

CDR3aa: CASSEKGVTYEQYF
abundance: NA
j_gene: TRBJ2-7
v_gene: TRBV6-1

CDR3aa: CASSLTGQINEQFF
abundance: NA
j_gene: TRBJ2-1
v_gene: TRBV5-1

CDR3aa: CASSLRRSINEQFF
abundance: NA
j_gene: TRBJ2-1
v_gene: TRBV7-2

CDR3aa: CASSQLAGGGNEQFF
abundance: NA
j_gene: TRBJ2-1
v_gene: TRBV6-2/TRBV6-3

CDR3aa: CASSLKQVEDEKLFF
abundance: NA
j_gene: TRBJ1-4
v_gene: TRBV4-1

CDR3aa: CASKLTGYNSPLHF
abundance: NA
j_gene: TRBJ1-6
v_gene: TRBV6-5

CDR3aa: CASSLVPGLAGGPVAQYF
abundance: NA
j_gene: TRBJ2-5
v_gene: TRBV5-1

CDR3aa: CASSLRGTIEQYF
abundance: NA
j_gene: TRBJ2-7
v_gene: TRBV28

CDR3aa: CASTDPGLAGTDTQYF
abundance: NA
j_gene: TRBJ2-3
v_gene: TRBV10-2

CDR3aa: CASSAPGGGTTNEKLFF
abundance: NA
j_gene: TRBJ1-4
v_gene: TRBV19

CDR3aa: CASSLGDRESPLHF
abundance: few
j_gene: TRBJ1-6
v_gene: TRBV5-6

CDR3aa: CATEAGGQISGANVLTF
abundance: NA
j_gene: TRBJ2-6
v_gene: TRBV19

CDR3aa: CASSPGTGVYEQYF
abundance: NA
j_gene: TRBJ2-7
v_gene: TRBV5-1

CDR3aa: CASSIGRRRGSSYEQYF
abundance: NA
j_gene: TRBJ2-7
v_gene: TRBV19

CDR3aa: CASSSQGISRTDTQYF
abundance: NA
j_gene: TRBJ2-3
v_gene: TRBV5-6

CDR3aa: CASSLDRSFSGNTIYF
abundance: NA
j_gene: TRBJ1-3
v_gene: TRBV5-1

CDR3aa: CASADEDRGTAEAFF
abundance: few
j_gene: TRBJ1-1
v_gene: TRBV19

CDR3aa: CASSPGTGAYEQYF
abundance: NA
j_gene: TRBJ2-7
v_gene: TRBV7-2

CDR3aa: CATSMDRGRFGYTF
abundance: once
j_gene: TRBJ1-2
v_gene: TRBV15

CDR3aa: CASGLGTGPRVRYGYTF
abundance: NA
j_gene: TRBJ1-2
v_gene: TRBV12-5

CDR3aa: CASSLRGWTEAFF
abundance: NA
j_gene: TRBJ1-1
v_gene: TRBV27

CDR3aa: CASSLPRQGDPYNEQFF
abundance: NA
j_gene: TRBJ2-1
v_gene: TRBV7-9

CDR3aa: CASNPGTGGGNEQFF
abundance: few
j_gene: TRBJ2-1
v_gene: TRBV6-5

CDR3aa: CSASGDTQYF
abundance: NA
j_gene: TRBJ2-3
v_gene: TRBV20-1

CDR3aa: CASSKLPAQGVTQYF
abundance: NA
j_gene: TRBJ2-5
v_gene: TRBV2

CDR3aa: CASSGRQGYEQYF
abundance: NA
j_gene: TRBJ2-7
v_gene: TRBV19

CDR3aa: CASSRTGSGANVLTF
abundance: NA
j_gene: TRBJ2-6
v_gene: TRBV2

CDR3aa: CASSQVPGSYTF
abundance: NA
j_gene: TRBJ1-2
v_gene: TRBV4-2

CDR3aa: CASSFREGTEAFF
abundance: NA
j_gene: TRBJ1-1
v_gene: TRBV11-3

CDR3aa: CASSLGGGGYTEAFF
abundance: NA
j_gene: TRBJ1-1
v_gene: TRBV5-1

CDR3aa: CASSLGEGSGYTF
abundance: NA
j_gene: TRBJ1-2
v_gene: TRBV7-9

CDR3aa: CSASHRKGAGGYTF
abundance: once
j_gene: TRBJ1-2
v_gene: TRBV20-1

CDR3aa: CASSRHPPSTIYF
abundance: NA
j_gene: TRBJ1-3
v_gene: TRBV12-3/TRBV12-4

CDR3aa: CASSLGTGWYF
abundance: NA
j_gene: TRBJ2-3
v_gene: TRBV12-3/TRBV12-4

CDR3aa: CASSQEAGLAGYYEQYF
abundance: NA
j_gene: TRBJ2-7
v_gene: TRBV4-3

CDR3aa: CASSEQTAPSLLSSYEQYF
abundance: NA
j_gene: TRBJ2-7
v_gene: TRBV2

CDR3aa: CASSLGSSQETQYF
abundance: few
j_gene: TRBJ2-5
v_gene: TRBV5-5

CDR3aa: CAWSFAGGLAKNIQYF
abundance: NA
j_gene: TRBJ2-4
v_gene: TRBV30

CDR3aa: CASSRGTRDEAFF
abundance: NA
j_gene: TRBJ1-1
v_gene: TRBV5-1

CDR3aa: CASSFPLQGRTLHF
abundance: NA
j_gene: TRBJ1-6
v_gene: TRBV7-2

CDR3aa: CASSLNGIPYEQYF
abundance: once
j_gene: TRBJ2-7
v_gene: TRBV7-8

CDR3aa: CASSSSGQPQATGANVLTF
abundance: NA
j_gene: TRBJ2-6
v_gene: TRBV7-8

CDR3aa: CASSLLAGTDTQYF
abundance: once
j_gene: TRBJ2-3
v_gene: TRBV5-4

CDR3aa: CASSWTSLFNEQFF
abundance: NA
j_gene: TRBJ2-1
v_gene: TRBV27

CDR3aa: CAIQREQVTDTQYF
abundance: NA
j_gene: TRBJ2-3
v_gene: TRBV24-1

CDR3aa: CASSRTGVEVIDTF
abundance: NA
j_gene: TRBJ1-2
v_gene: TRBV5-6